Listed below are T cell receptor beta chains from one sample, sequenced in a study of blood T cell repertoires in COVID-19. Profiling relied on immunoSEQ multiplex PCR, and the TCRdb table lists in-frame clones only, not all of them. The sample lists roughly 200,000 clones, about 86% seen once, with approximately 4.2% in the top ten. Sequenced sample: PBMCs or T cells enriched from blood (not recorded which). The receptors were gathered from a woman aged 35 to 49 with acute COVID-19. Each CDR3 is given with its conserved first and last residue. D genes are given only for firm matches. Clone size is given for some rows only: seen once, a few or many times, or a class if the clone is expanded.

d_call j_call clone_size v_call cdr3_aa cdr3_nt
TRBD1 TRBJ2-5 . TRBV3-1/TRBV3-2 CASSLTSGTAETQYF TGTGCCAGCAGCCTAACGTCGGGGACAGCAGAGACCCAGTACTTC
. TRBJ2-3 . TRBV19 CASSIGTAPMDTQYF TGTGCCAGTAGTATAGGTACAGCCCCGATGGATACGCAGTATTTT
. TRBJ1-2 . TRBV20-1 CSATASYGYTF TGCAGTGCTACTGCGAGCTATGGCTACACCTTC
. TRBJ1-4 . TRBV6-5 CASSGTNEKLFF TGTGCCAGCAGCGGGACTAATGAAAAACTGTTTTTT
TRBD1 TRBJ1-5 once TRBV7-8 CASSLRTGRDQPQHF TGTGCCAGCAGCCTACGGACAGGGCGAGATCAGCCCCAGCATTTT
TRBD1 TRBJ2-7 . TRBV28 CASSSPGQGSYEQYF TGTGCCAGCAGTTCTCCGGGACAGGGGTCTTACGAGCAGTACTTC
TRBD1 TRBJ2-7 . TRBV5-5 CASSLTGGNYEQYF TGTGCCAGCAGCTTGACAGGGGGTAACTACGAGCAGTACTTC
TRBD1 TRBJ1-1 few TRBV2 CASLRTGGINTEAFF TGTGCCAGCCTGCGGACAGGGGGGATTAACACTGAAGCTTTCTTT
TRBD1 TRBJ2-7 . TRBV3-1/TRBV3-2 CASSLLRDRGYEQYF TGTGCCAGCAGCCTTCTCCGGGACAGGGGCTACGAGCAGTACTTC
TRBD1 TRBJ2-2 once TRBV6-5 CASSNRDSNTGELFF TGTGCCAGCAGTAACCGGGACAGTAACACCGGGGAGCTGTTTTTT
. TRBJ1-2 . TRBV2 CASSGVVSGGYTF TGTGCCAGCAGTGGAGTCGTCTCGGGTGGCTACACCTTC
. TRBJ1-5 . TRBV28 CASTSGGRRSNQPQHF TGTGCCAGCACCTCGGGGGGGCGACGGAGCAATCAGCCCCAGCATTTT
TRBD1 TRBJ2-7 . TRBV6-2/TRBV6-3 CASSYVSGQSPSYEQYF TGTGCCAGCAGTTACGTATCGGGACAGAGCCCTTCCTACGAGCAGTACTTC
TRBD1 TRBJ2-5 . TRBV5-1 CASSSQGSEETQYF TGCGCCAGCAGTTCACAGGGGAGTGAGGAGACCCAGTACTTC
. TRBJ1-6 once TRBV28 CASSSRQSRYNSPLHF TGTGCCAGCAGTAGTCGACAGAGTAGATATAATTCACCCCTCCACTTT
. TRBJ2-7 . TRBV18 CASSPGLADPYEQYF TGTGCCAGCTCACCAGGGTTAGCGGACCCTTACGAGCAGTACTTC
. TRBJ2-7 . TRBV7-8 CASSTKRSQGFIPYEQYF TGTGCCAGCAGCACAAAAAGGAGCCAGGGGTTTATTCCCTACGAGCAGTACTTC
TRBD2 TRBJ2-1 . TRBV5-1 CASGAGGPEQFF TGCGCCAGCGGAGCGGGAGGTCCCGAGCAGTTCTTC
TRBD2 TRBJ2-2 . TRBV6-2/TRBV6-3 CASSSLAGGPSLTGELFF TGTGCCAGCAGTTCCTTAGCGGGAGGGCCCTCGCTCACCGGGGAGCTGTTTTTT
TRBD2 TRBJ2-1 . TRBV19 CASSMGPTSGRFDNEQFF TGTGCCAGTAGTATGGGACCAACTAGCGGGAGATTCGACAATGAGCAGTTCTTC
. TRBJ1-2 . TRBV7-3 CASSSQGGEGYGYTF TGTGCCAGCAGCTCTCAGGGAGGGGAAGGGTACGGCTACACCTTC
. TRBJ2-1 . TRBV18 CASSPQEGVDPNEQFF TGTGCCAGCTCACCACAGGAGGGCGTCGATCCCAATGAGCAGTTCTTC
. TRBJ2-3 . TRBV12-3/TRBV12-4 CASSPGDGGQYF TGTGCCAGCAGCCCCGGTGACGGGGGGCAGTATTTT